Listed below are T cell receptor beta chains from one sample, sequenced in a study of cytomegalovirus exposure and HLA in healthy donors. The method was immunoSEQ multiplex PCR; TCRdb's version includes in-frame clones alone and lacks a portion of them. Among around 170,000 clones listed, about 80% were seen once. The specimen was PBMCs. These receptors were taken from a woman in her 50s in good health and CMV-seropositive. The CDR3 runs from the conserved cysteine through the conserved F or W. The D gene is left open where the match is weak. Size tells how often a clone was seen (once, few, many) or the class of an expanded clone, and some rows leave it out.

j_call clone_size d_call v_call cdr3_aa cdr3_nt
TRBJ2-3 . TRBD2 TRBV4-3 CASSQEDSGSTDTQYF TGCGCCAGCAGCCAAGAGGATAGCGGGAGCACAGATACGCAGTATTTT
TRBJ1-6 . . TRBV6-5 CASSSVRGGNSPLHF TGTGCCAGCAGTTCAGTCAGGGGTGGAAATTCACCCCTCCACTTT
TRBJ2-3 once TRBD1 TRBV5-4 CASRPGQGAPDTQYF TGTGCCAGCAGGCCGGGACAGGGGGCTCCAGATACGCAGTATTTT
TRBJ2-7 . TRBD2 TRBV2 CASKRTRDYHEQYF TGTGCCAGCAAAAGGACCCGGGACTATCACGAGCAGTACTTC
TRBJ2-3 once . TRBV7-8 CASSFGRRTDTQYF TGTGCCAGCAGCTTCGGTAGGAGAACAGATACGCAGTATTTT
TRBJ2-3 . TRBD1 TRBV6-5 CASSKQGTDTQYF TGTGCCAGCAGTAAACAGGGGACAGATACGCAGTATTTT
TRBJ2-4 . . TRBV4-2 CASSQDNWGEGGNIQYF TGTGCCAGCAGCCAAGATAATTGGGGGGAGGGGGGAAACATTCAGTACTTC
TRBJ1-2 once TRBD1 TRBV5-1 CASSTGGADGYTF TGCGCCAGCAGCACAGGGGGCGCAGATGGCTACACCTTC
TRBJ2-5 . . TRBV2 CASSEQTQETQYF TGTGCCAGCAGTGAGCAGACTCAAGAGACCCAGTACTTC
TRBJ1-5 . . TRBV4-1 CASSQVTEGQPQHF TGCGCCAGCAGCCAAGTGACCGAGGGTCAGCCCCAGCATTTT
TRBJ1-2 . . TRBV6-5 CASREGRERGRGYTF TGTGCCAGCAGAGAGGGGAGGGAGAGAGGACGAGGCTACACCTTC
TRBJ1-1 few . TRBV5-1 CASSLGGKNTEAFF TGCGCCAGCAGCTTGGGGGGCAAGAACACTGAAGCTTTCTTT
TRBJ1-2 . TRBD1 TRBV23-1 CASDPAGGLHYGYTF TGCGCCAGCGACCCAGCAGGGGGGCTTCACTATGGCTACACCTTC
TRBJ2-7 . . TRBV5-4 CASSLVGEAYEQYF TGTGCCAGCAGCTTGGTGGGGGAGGCCTACGAGCAGTACTTC
TRBJ2-1 . . TRBV11-2 CASSLDPNREQFF TGTGCCAGCAGCTTAGATCCCAACAGGGAGCAGTTCTTC
TRBJ2-1 . TRBD2 TRBV11-2 CASSLVTSGGNEQFF TGTGCCAGCAGCTTAGTAACTAGCGGGGGGAATGAGCAGTTCTTC
TRBJ2-7 . TRBD2 TRBV18 CASSPTGGSPYEQYF TGTGCCAGCTCACCTACGGGGGGGTCCCCCTACGAGCAGTACTTC
TRBJ2-1 . TRBD2 TRBV6-4 CASSDSTSGGHEQFF TGTGCCAGCAGTGACTCGACTAGCGGGGGCCATGAGCAGTTCTTC
TRBJ1-6 . . TRBV5-4 CASRTIPEVGSPLHF TGTGCCAGCAGAACAATCCCCGAGGTTGGATCACCCCTCCACTTT
TRBJ1-5 once . TRBV5-1 CATRGGQPQHF TGCGCCACCAGAGGAGGTCAGCCCCAGCATTTT
TRBJ1-2 . TRBD1 TRBV6-5 CASRRPGQGSNGYTF TGTGCCAGCAGGCGCCCGGGACAGGGTAGTAATGGCTACACCTTC
TRBJ1-6 . TRBD1 TRBV5-4 CASSGPTGSVKSPLHF TGTGCCAGCAGCGGCCCGACAGGGTCAGTAAAGTCACCCCTCCACTTT
TRBJ1-2 . TRBD1 TRBV5-6 CASSFASGGGYGYTF TGTGCCAGCAGCTTCGCCTCAGGGGGCGGCTATGGCTACACCTTC
TRBJ2-7 . TRBD1 TRBV28 CASSLSDRGRYEQYF TGTGCCAGCAGTTTATCGGACAGGGGGCGGTACGAGCAGTACTTC
TRBJ2-1 . TRBD2 TRBV18 CASSSRGERGNEQFF TGTGCCAGCTCATCACGGGGAGAGCGGGGCAATGAGCAGTTCTTC
TRBJ2-7 . . TRBV19 CASSAHKGDWNEQYF TGTGCCAGTAGTGCCCATAAGGGGGATTGGAACGAGCAGTACTTC
TRBJ2-5 . TRBD1 TRBV4-3 CASATGRGQQETQYF TGCGCCAGCGCGACGGGCAGGGGGCAACAAGAGACCCAGTACTTC
TRBJ1-5 . TRBD1 TRBV19 CASRRTGGEPQHF TGTGCCAGTAGACGGACAGGGGGCGAGCCCCAGCATTTT
TRBJ1-1 . . TRBV27 CASSLRENTEAFF TGTGCCAGCAGTTTACGGGAGAACACTGAAGCTTTCTTT
TRBJ2-1 . . TRBV4-2 CASSQTGGLEQFF TGTGCCAGCAGCCAAACGGGGGGCCTCGAGCAGTTCTTC
TRBJ1-6 few TRBD1 TRBV6-5 CASTRQGKDSPLHF TGTGCCAGCACCCGACAGGGGAAGGATTCACCCCTCCACTTT
TRBJ2-7 once TRBD1 TRBV6-1 CASSSIGTGSYEQYF TGTGCCAGCAGTTCTATCGGGACAGGGAGCTACGAGCAGTACTTC
TRBJ2-7 . . TRBV27 CASSLTGTYEQYF TGTGCCAGCAGTTTAACAGGGACCTACGAGCAGTACTTC
TRBJ1-1 . . TRBV5-1 CASGRGNTEAFF TGTGCCAGCGGGAGGGGGAACACTGAAGCTTTCTTT
TRBJ2-5 . . TRBV11-3 CASSARGGQETQYF TGTGCCAGCAGCGCGAGGGGAGGCCAAGAGACCCAGTACTTC
TRBJ1-3 once . TRBV4-2 CASSQDPGGGSGNTIYF TGTGCCAGCAGCCAAGATCCCGGGGGTGGCTCTGGAAACACCATATATTTT
TRBJ2-3 . . TRBV12-1 CASSLGLAGGAEASTDTQYF TGTGCCAGCAGCTTAGGACTAGCGGGGGGCGCGGAAGCTAGCACAGATACGCAGTATTTT
TRBJ2-3 . TRBD2 TRBV11-2 CASSWNGGGGGTDTQYF TGTGCCAGCAGCTGGAATGGTGGCGGGGGTGGCACAGATACGCAGTATTTT
TRBJ2-1 . TRBD2 TRBV7-9 CASRTGGLGNEQFF TGTGCCAGCAGAACGGGGGGGCTGGGCAATGAGCAGTTCTTC
TRBJ1-6 . TRBD1 TRBV6-6 CASSSMGTGDSPLHF TGTGCCAGCAGTTCGATGGGGACAGGGGATTCACCCCTCCACTTT
TRBJ2-2 . . TRBV6-5 CASRPTGYITGELFF TGTGCCAGCAGGCCCACAGGGTATATCACCGGGGAGCTGTTTTTT
TRBJ1-6 . . TRBV2 CATLIDSSYNSPLHF TGTGCCACCTTAATCGACAGCTCCTATAATTCACCCCTCCACTTT
TRBJ1-1 . . TRBV9 CASSVGRENTEAFF TGTGCCAGCAGCGTCGGCAGGGAAAACACTGAAGCTTTCTTT
TRBJ1-2 . TRBD1 TRBV20-1 CSARTGNGYTF TGCAGTGCTCGGACAGGGAATGGCTACACCTTC
TRBJ1-3 once . TRBV27 CASSPGLSGNTIYF TGTGCCAGCAGTCCCGGACTATCTGGAAACACCATATATTTT
TRBJ2-5 . . TRBV5-4 CASSPDMEETQYF TGTGCCAGCAGCCCAGACATGGAAGAGACCCAGTACTTC
TRBJ2-2 . TRBD2 TRBV7-9 CASSELAGGTGELFF TGTGCCAGCAGCGAACTAGCGGGGGGCACCGGGGAGCTGTTTTTT
TRBJ1-6 few TRBD1 TRBV6-5 CASSYDRGDSPLHF TGTGCCAGCAGTTACGACAGGGGAGATTCACCCCTCCACTTT
TRBJ1-1 . . TRBV6-5 CASSERARGTEAFF TGTGCCAGCAGTGAAAGGGCCAGGGGCACTGAAGCTTTCTTT
TRBJ1-1 . . TRBV27 CASSLWGLPGTEAFF TGTGCCAGCAGTTTATGGGGGCTCCCTGGCACTGAAGCTTTCTTT
TRBJ1-6 . TRBD1 TRBV7-2 CASSLGQGGSPLHF TGTGCCAGCAGCTTAGGACAGGGAGGTTCACCCCTCCACTTT
TRBJ1-4 . . TRBV4-3 CASSQDRSNEKLFF TGCGCCAGCAGCCAAGACAGGTCTAATGAAAAACTGTTTTTT
TRBJ2-7 . . TRBV7-3 CASSSGDAPYEQYF TGTGCCAGCAGCTCGGGGGACGCACCCTACGAGCAGTACTTC
TRBJ2-4 . . TRBV15 CATSFEAAVTIQYF TGTGCCACCAGCTTTGAAGCAGCGGTAACCATTCAGTACTTC
TRBJ2-7 . . TRBV7-2 CASSSDRTYEQYF TGTGCCAGCAGTTCCGACAGGACCTACGAGCAGTACTTC
TRBJ2-2 few TRBD1 TRBV25-1 CASSARDRANTGELFF TGTGCCAGCAGTGCCCGGGACAGGGCTAACACCGGGGAGCTGTTTTTT
TRBJ1-6 . . TRBV7-2 CASSPNSHSPLHF TGTGCCAGCAGTCCAAACTCCCACTCACCCCTCCACTTT
TRBJ2-3 . TRBD2 TRBV11-2 CASSLGILAESTDTQYF TGTGCCAGCAGCTTAGGCATACTAGCGGAGAGCACAGATACGCAGTATTTT
TRBJ2-3 . TRBD2 TRBV5-4 CASTLAGGDTQYF TGTGCCAGCACTTTGGCGGGGGGAGATACGCAGTATTTT